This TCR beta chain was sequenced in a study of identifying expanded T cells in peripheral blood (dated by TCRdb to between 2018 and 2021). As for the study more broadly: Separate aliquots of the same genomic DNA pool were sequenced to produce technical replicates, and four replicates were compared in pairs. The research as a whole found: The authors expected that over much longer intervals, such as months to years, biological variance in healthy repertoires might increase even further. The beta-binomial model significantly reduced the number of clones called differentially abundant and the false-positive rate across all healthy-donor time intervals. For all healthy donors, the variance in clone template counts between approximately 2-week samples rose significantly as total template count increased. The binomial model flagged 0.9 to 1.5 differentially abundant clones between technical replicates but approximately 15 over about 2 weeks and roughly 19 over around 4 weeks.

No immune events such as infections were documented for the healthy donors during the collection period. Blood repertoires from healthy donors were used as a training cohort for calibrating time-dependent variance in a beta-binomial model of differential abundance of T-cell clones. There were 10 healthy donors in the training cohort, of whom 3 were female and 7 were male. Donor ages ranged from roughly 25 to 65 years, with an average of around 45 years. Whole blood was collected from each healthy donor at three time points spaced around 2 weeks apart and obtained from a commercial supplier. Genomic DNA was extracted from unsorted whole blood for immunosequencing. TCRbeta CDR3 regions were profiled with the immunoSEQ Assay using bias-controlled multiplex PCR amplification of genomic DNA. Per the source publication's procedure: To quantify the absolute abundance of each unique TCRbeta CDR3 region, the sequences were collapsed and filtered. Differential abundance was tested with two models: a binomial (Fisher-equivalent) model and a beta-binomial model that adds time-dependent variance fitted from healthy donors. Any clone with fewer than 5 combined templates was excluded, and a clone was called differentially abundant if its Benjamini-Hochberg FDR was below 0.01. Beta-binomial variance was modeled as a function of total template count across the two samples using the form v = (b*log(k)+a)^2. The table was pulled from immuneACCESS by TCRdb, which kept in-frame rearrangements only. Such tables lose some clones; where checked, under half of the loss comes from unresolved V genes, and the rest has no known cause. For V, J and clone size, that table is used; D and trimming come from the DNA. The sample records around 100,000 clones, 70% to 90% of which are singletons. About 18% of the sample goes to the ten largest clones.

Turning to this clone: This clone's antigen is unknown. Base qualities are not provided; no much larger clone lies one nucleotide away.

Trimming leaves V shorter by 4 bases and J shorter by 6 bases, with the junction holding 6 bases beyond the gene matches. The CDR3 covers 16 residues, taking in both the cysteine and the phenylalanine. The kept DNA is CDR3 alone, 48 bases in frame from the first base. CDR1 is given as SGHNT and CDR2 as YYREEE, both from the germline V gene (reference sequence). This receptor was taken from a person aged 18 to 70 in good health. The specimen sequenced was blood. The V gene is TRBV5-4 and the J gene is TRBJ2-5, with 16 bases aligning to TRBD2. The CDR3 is CASSPGLAGGLKTQYF. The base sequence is TGTGCCAGCAGCCCGGGACTAGCGGGGGGGTTGAAGACCCAGTACTTC.